This T cell receptor (beta chain) was recorded in a study of blood T cells in healthy people across ages. Study results and limitations: More naive CD4+ cells and higher diversity were found in long-lived than in aged donors.

This CDR3 is 15 amino acids long. From germline, CDR1 is MGHRA and CDR2 YSYEKL. As regards this clonotype: The antigen is unknown. A much bigger clone sits one base away, suggesting this may be a read error.

It was with a sample-barcoded 5' primer and a J-beta primer mix that a second PCR of about 6 to 12 cycles was run. MiXCR was run by TCRdb on the 5' RACE reads, yielding one entry per CDR3 protein. The repertoire holds roughly 1.7 million distinct CDR3 sequences, with about 35% as singletons. Material: blood. This TCR was sampled from a woman aged 30 to 39 in good health. The V gene is TRBV4-1, the J gene TRBJ2-3; the match to TRBD1 covers 8 bases. The CDR3 bases are TGCGCCGGCAGCCGTCAGGGACAGGACACAGATACGCAGTATTTT. Protein: CAGSRQGQDTDTQYF.